This T cell receptor (beta chain) was documented in a study of shared clonotypes between healthy human individuals. General study findings and limits: A small donor pool kept down the genetic and exposure-history diversity that was represented. Clonotype sharing across donors was expected to vary with sequencing depth.

As concerns this clone: The target antigen is unknown.

In replicate PCRs of sorted subsets, 150 to 200 ng DNA, roughly 27,000 T cell genomes, was used. Repertoires were generated with immunoSEQ multiplex PCR, while TCRdb's copy carries only in-frame clones and drops some. The sample records roughly 1,500,000 clones, around 98.5% being singletons. CDR1 and CDR2 (germline): MGHRA, YSYEKL. The CDR3 has 13 residues. The V end was cut by 4 bases, the J end by 5 bases, with 11 bases between. The clonotype originates from a young man in good health. The chain combines TRBV4-1 with TRBJ2-5, with D possibly matching TRBD2 (6 bases). The source material was naive CD4+ T cells sorted from blood. Subset described: CD45RA+ positively selected. The CDR3 region has the DNA TGCGCCAGCAGCCGGGGAGGTATGGAGACCCAGTACTTC. Translated, it gives CASSRGGMETQYF.